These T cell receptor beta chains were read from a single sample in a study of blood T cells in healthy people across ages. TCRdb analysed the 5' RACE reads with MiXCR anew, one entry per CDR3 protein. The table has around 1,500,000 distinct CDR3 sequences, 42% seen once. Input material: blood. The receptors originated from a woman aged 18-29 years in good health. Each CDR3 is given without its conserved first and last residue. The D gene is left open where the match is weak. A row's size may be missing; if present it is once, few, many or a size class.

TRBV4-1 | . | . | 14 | ASSQGRQAGPYGYT
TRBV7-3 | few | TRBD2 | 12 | ASSHSGGADTQY
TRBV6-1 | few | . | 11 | ASRDRHTYEQY
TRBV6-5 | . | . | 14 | ASSYGALLAHNEQF
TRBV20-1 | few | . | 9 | SAVSSYEQY
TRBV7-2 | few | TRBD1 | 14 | ASSLEAVRGNYGYT
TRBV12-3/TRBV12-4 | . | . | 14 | ASSSLAGFPYNEQY
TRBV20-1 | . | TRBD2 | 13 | SATPLAAVRDEQY
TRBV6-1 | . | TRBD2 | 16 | ASSPLAVRTSRPYEQY
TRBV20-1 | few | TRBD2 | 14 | SATGTSGRAVGEQY
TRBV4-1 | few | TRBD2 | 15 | ASSQGRGTRKVDEQF
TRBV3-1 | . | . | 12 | ASSPRVGARGYT
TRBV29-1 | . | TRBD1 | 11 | SGLGQGDYEQY
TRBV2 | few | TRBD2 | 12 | ASSGTSGANAQY
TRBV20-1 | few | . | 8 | SARSQPQH
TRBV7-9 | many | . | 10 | ASSLVGEKLF
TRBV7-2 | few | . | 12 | ASSLTRGGNTQY
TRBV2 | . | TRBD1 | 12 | ASRGQAISYEQY
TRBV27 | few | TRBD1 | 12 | ASRAPGGYYGYT
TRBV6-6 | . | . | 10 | ASGRDGYGYT
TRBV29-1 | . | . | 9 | SENLKEFVT
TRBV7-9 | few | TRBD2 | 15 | ASSSGWIAGFRDEQF
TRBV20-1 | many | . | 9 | SAVGGDTQY
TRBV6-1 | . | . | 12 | ASRNREGNTEAF
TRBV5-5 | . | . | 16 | ASSYRPWGTATNEKPF
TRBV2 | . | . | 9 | ASYGGYEQY
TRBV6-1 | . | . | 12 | ASSLAYTADEQY
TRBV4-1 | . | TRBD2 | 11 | ASSPGTMIEQY
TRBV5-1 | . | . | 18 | ASSLPRSDSSPSSYNEQY
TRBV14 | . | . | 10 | ASSQMGSPPH
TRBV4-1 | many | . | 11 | ASSQVGGETQY
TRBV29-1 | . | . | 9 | SGRLEDGYT
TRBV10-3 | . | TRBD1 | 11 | AISYQTGYGYT
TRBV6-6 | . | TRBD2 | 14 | ASSYSLSGGDYEQY
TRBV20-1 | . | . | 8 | SARDCGGT
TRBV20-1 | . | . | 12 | SAPDGTSTDTQY
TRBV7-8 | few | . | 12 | ASSLADITDTQY
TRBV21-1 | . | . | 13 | ASSLIGTGWSEQY
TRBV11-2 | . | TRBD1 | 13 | ASSPLRDREGGYT
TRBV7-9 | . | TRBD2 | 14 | ASSFHGGGFSGEQF
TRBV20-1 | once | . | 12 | SARDEWGWSEQY
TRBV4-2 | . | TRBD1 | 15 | ASSQEGYPGGGTEAF
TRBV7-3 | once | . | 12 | ASSKGGGSETQY
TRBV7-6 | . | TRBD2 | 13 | ASSTLAGVGETQY
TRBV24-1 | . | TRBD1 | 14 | ATSLTGTGGTGELF
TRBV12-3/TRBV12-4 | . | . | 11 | ATGLSSFGKLF
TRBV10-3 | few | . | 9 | AISDSDEQY
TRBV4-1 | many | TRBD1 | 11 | ASSQGQTYEQY
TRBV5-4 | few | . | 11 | ASSYSSQITQY
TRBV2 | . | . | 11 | ASERDGSYEQY
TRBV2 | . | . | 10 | ASSEVQNEQF
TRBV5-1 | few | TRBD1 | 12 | ASSLTDRVNGYT